The clone carrying this TCR beta chain came up once. The antigen is unknown. This record belongs to a study of T cell responses to AZD1222 COVID-19 vaccine. General study findings and limits: Spike-spanning, vaccine-associated CD4 TCRs were dominant at 160-218 and 743-854. Receipt of two AZD1222 doses was followed by a rise in Spike-specific TCR breadth and depth. Most donors were white British and more were female, and clonal diversity was possibly underestimated.

TCRdb's table, derived via immunoSEQ multiplex PCR, lists solely in-frame clones and lacks some. The table records 120,000 to 150,000 clones, roughly 92% of them present only once. There are 16 residues in the CDR3. The germline CDR1 and CDR2 sequences are LNHDA and SQIVND (reference sequence). The V gene end was trimmed by 8 bases and the J gene end by 2 bases; junction bases not matched to a gene: 7. This receptor was identified in an adult who received the AZD1222 COVID-19 vaccine. This material consisted of peripheral blood, taken 28 days after the second AZD1222 dose. The chain recombines TRBV19 with TRBJ2-1; TRBD2 matches 12 bases. CDR3 amino acids: CASRRLAGVAYNEQFF. The DNA for the CDR3 is TGTGCCAGTCGTAGACTAGCGGGAGTAGCCTACAATGAGCAGTTCTTC.